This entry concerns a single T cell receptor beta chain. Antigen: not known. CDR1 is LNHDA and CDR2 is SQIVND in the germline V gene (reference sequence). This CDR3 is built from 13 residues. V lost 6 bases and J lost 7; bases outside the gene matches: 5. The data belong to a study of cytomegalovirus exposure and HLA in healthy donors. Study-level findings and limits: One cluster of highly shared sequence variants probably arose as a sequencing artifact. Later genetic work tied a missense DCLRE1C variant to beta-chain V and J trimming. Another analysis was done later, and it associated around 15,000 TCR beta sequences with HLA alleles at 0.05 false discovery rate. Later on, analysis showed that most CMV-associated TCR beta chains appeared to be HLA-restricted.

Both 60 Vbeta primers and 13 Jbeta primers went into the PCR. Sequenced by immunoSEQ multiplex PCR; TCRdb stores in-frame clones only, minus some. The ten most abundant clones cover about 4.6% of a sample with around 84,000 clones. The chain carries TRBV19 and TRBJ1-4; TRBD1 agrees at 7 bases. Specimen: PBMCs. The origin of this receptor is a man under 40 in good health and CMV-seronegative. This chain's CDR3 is CASSRTGSEKLFF. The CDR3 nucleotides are TGTGCCAGTAGCCGGACAGGAAGTGAAAAACTGTTTTTT.